Listed below are T cell receptor beta chains from one sample, sequenced in a study of blood T cell repertoires in COVID-19. Libraries were prepared by immunoSEQ multiplex PCR; TCRdb keeps only in-frame clonotypes and omits some of them. Seen here are around 250,000 clones, 80% to 90% observed once, and the top ten hold approximately 6%. Input material: peripheral blood. Receptors were obtained from an elderly man with acute or convalescent COVID-19. Each CDR3 is given with its conserved first and last residue. The D gene is left open where the match is weak. Size tells how often a clone was seen (once, few, many) or the class of an expanded clone, and some rows leave it out.

>TRBJ1-5|few|TRBV5-1|NA
CASSLAGVNQPQHF
TGCGCCAGCAGCTTGGCAGGGGTTAATCAGCCCCAGCATTTT
>TRBJ2-1|NA|TRBV5-1|TRBD2
CASSLGPSGGREQFF
TGCGCCAGCAGCTTGGGTCCTAGCGGGGGGCGCGAGCAGTTCTTC
>TRBJ2-1|NA|TRBV25-1|NA
CASSLQTGLSSYNEQFF
TGTGCCAGCAGTCTCCAGACAGGCCTTAGCTCCTACAATGAGCAGTTCTTC
>TRBJ2-3|NA|TRBV27|NA
CASSLRQAFTDTQYF
TGTGCCAGCAGCCTCCGACAAGCATTCACAGATACGCAGTATTTT
>TRBJ2-1|NA|TRBV6-5|NA
CAVADPPREQFF
TGTGCCGTAGCCGACCCCCCTCGGGAGCAGTTCTTC
>TRBJ2-3|NA|TRBV28|TRBD2
CASSLGLAGGLTDTQYF
TGTGCCAGCAGTTTGGGACTAGCGGGGGGGCTCACAGATACGCAGTATTTT
>TRBJ2-1|NA|TRBV25-1|TRBD2
CASRGPGGRSDEQFF
TGTGCCAGCCGAGGACCGGGCGGGAGGTCCGATGAGCAGTTCTTC
>TRBJ2-2|NA|TRBV19|TRBD1
CASRDRGQTGELFF
TGTGCCAGTAGGGACAGGGGGCAGACCGGGGAGCTGTTTTTT
>TRBJ2-2|NA|TRBV9|TRBD2
CASNGGLASTGELFF
TGTGCCAGCAACGGGGGACTAGCAAGCACCGGGGAGCTGTTTTTT
>TRBJ2-3|few|TRBV6-4|TRBD2
CASSEMLAGTDTQYF
TGTGCCAGCAGTGAGATGCTAGCGGGTACAGATACGCAGTATTTT
>TRBJ2-3|once|TRBV6-5|NA
CASTVTGTDTQYF
TGTGCCAGCACTGTGACTGGCACAGATACGCAGTATTTT
>TRBJ2-5|NA|TRBV6-6|TRBD1
CASSPYTTGTGVETQYF
TGTGCCAGCAGTCCTTATACCACCGGGACAGGGGTAGAGACCCAGTACTTC
>TRBJ1-6|few|TRBV5-1|NA
CASREDNSNSPLHF
TGCGCCAGCAGAGAGGACAACTCTAATTCACCCCTCCACTTT
>TRBJ2-3|NA|TRBV7-8|TRBD2
CASSPIAGGTTDTQYF
TGTGCCAGCAGCCCTATAGCGGGAGGCACCACAGATACGCAGTATTTT
>TRBJ2-7|NA|TRBV11-3|TRBD1
CASSYRQGPSYEQYF
TGTGCCAGCAGCTATAGACAGGGCCCATCCTACGAGCAGTACTTC
>TRBJ2-7|NA|TRBV3-1/TRBV3-2|NA
CASSQGPSVYEQYF
TGTGCCAGCAGCCAAGGGCCTAGCGTCTACGAGCAGTACTTC
>TRBJ1-5|once|TRBV28|TRBD1
CASSHWTGNSNQPQHF
TGTGCCAGCAGCCATTGGACAGGAAATAGCAATCAGCCCCAGCATTTT
>TRBJ2-5|NA|TRBV2|TRBD1
CARSGTGGPQETQYF
TGTGCCAGAAGCGGTACAGGGGGCCCCCAAGAGACCCAGTACTTC
>TRBJ2-5|few|TRBV18|NA
CASSLAGAGETQYF
TGTGCCAGCTCACTCGCGGGGGCCGGAGAGACCCAGTACTTC
>TRBJ1-5|NA|TRBV3-1/TRBV3-2|TRBD1
CASSPFGTGNTQPQHF
TGTGCCAGCAGCCCTTTTGGGACAGGTAATACTCAGCCCCAGCATTTT
>TRBJ2-3|NA|TRBV5-1|TRBD1
CASSTGTGRTDTQYF
TGCGCCAGCAGCACCGGGACAGGGAGAACAGATACGCAGTATTTT
>TRBJ2-1|NA|TRBV15|TRBD2
CATSTLSGAAYNEQFF
TGTGCCACCAGTACTCTTAGCGGGGCCGCCTACAATGAGCAGTTCTTC
>TRBJ1-1|NA|TRBV28|TRBD1
CASSSPGGNLNTEAFF
TGTGCCAGCAGTTCTCCAGGGGGTAATCTGAACACTGAAGCTTTCTTT
>TRBJ1-1|NA|TRBV12-3/TRBV12-4|TRBD1
CASSRGQGEAFF
TGTGCCAGCAGCCGAGGACAGGGGGAAGCTTTCTTT
>TRBJ1-1|NA|TRBV7-9|NA
CASSLAAGGEAFF
TGTGCCAGCAGCTTAGCGGCGGGGGGTGAAGCTTTCTTT
>TRBJ1-2|NA|TRBV28|NA
CASSFRQASYGYTF
TGTGCCAGCAGTTTTCGGCAGGCCAGCTATGGCTACACCTTC
>TRBJ2-7|NA|TRBV2|TRBD1
CASRGGTGATYEQYF
TGTGCCAGCAGGGGGGGGACAGGGGCCACCTACGAGCAGTACTTC
>TRBJ2-5|NA|TRBV30|TRBD1
CAWSFGTGAGETQYF
TGTGCCTGGAGCTTCGGGACAGGGGCGGGAGAGACCCAGTACTTC
>TRBJ2-7|NA|TRBV6-1|TRBD2
CASSAPSLAGAYEQYF
TGTGCCAGCAGTGCGCCCTCTCTAGCGGGAGCCTACGAGCAGTACTTC
>TRBJ1-4|NA|TRBV2|TRBD1
CASRSGTGGEKLFF
TGTGCCAGCAGGTCCGGGACAGGGGGCGAAAAACTGTTTTTT
>TRBJ1-3|NA|TRBV10-3|TRBD1
CAISMRQGDLSGNTIYF
TGTGCCATCAGCATGCGACAGGGGGACCTCTCTGGAAACACCATATATTTT
>TRBJ2-2|once|TRBV19|NA
CASSMEGATGELFF
TGTGCCAGTAGTATGGAAGGGGCAACCGGGGAGCTGTTTTTT
>TRBJ1-1|once|TRBV9|TRBD1
CASSLGGLSTEAFF
TGTGCCAGCAGCCTAGGGGGCCTGAGCACTGAAGCTTTCTTT
>TRBJ1-4|NA|TRBV3-1/TRBV3-2|NA
CASSQDRQGPVKLFF
TGTGCCAGCAGCCAAGATAGGCAGGGTCCTGTCAAACTGTTTTTT
>TRBJ2-2|NA|TRBV28|NA
CASSSPGPPGELFF
TGTGCCAGCAGTTCCCCAGGGCCGCCCGGGGAGCTGTTTTTT
>TRBJ2-1|NA|TRBV7-2|TRBD2
CASSSQRGSSYNEQFF
TGTGCCAGCAGCTCCCAGCGGGGAAGCTCCTACAATGAGCAGTTCTTC
>TRBJ2-7|NA|TRBV15|NA
CATSRVSGTLPYEQYF
TGTGCCACCAGCAGAGTCTCCGGGACATTACCCTACGAGCAGTACTTC
>TRBJ1-3|NA|TRBV3-1/TRBV3-2|TRBD1
CASSQTGTGTGNTIYF
TGTGCCAGCAGCCAAACCGGGACAGGCACTGGAAACACCATATATTTT
>TRBJ2-7|NA|TRBV28|NA
CASRYGQGSYEQYF
TGTGCCAGCAGGTACGGGCAGGGCTCCTACGAGCAGTACTTC
>TRBJ1-4|once|TRBV27|NA
CASSNRQPEKLFF
TGTGCCAGCAGTAACCGACAGCCTGAAAAACTGTTTTTT
>TRBJ2-3|NA|TRBV24-1|NA
CATSDRLAASTDTQYF
TGTGCCACCAGTGATCGACTCGCGGCTAGCACAGATACGCAGTATTTT